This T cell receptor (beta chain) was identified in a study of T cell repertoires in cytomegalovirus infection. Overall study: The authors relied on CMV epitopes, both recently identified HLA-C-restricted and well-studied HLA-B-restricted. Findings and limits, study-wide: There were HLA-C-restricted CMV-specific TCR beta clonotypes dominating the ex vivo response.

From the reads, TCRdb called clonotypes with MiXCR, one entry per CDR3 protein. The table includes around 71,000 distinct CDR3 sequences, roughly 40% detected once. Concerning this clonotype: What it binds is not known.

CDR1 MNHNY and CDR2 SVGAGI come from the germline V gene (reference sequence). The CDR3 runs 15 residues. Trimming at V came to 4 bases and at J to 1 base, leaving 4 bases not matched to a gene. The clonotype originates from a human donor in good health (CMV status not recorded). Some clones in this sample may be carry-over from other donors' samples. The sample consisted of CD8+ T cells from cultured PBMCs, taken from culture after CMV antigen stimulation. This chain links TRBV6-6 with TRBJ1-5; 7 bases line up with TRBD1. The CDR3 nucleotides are TGTGCCAGCAGTTCAACAGGGGTAAGCAATCAGCCCCAGCATTTT. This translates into CASSSTGVSNQPQHF.